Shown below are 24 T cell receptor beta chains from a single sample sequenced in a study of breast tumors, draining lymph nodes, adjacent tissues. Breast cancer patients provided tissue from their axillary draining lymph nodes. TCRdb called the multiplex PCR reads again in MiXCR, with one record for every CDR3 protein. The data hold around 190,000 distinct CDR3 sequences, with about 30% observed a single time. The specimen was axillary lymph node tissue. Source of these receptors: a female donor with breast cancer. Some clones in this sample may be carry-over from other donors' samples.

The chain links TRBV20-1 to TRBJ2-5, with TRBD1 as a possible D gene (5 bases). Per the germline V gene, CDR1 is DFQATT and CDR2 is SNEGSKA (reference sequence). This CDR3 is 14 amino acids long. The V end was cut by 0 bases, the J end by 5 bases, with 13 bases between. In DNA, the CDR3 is TGCAGTGCTAGAGATCAGGACACAGGCGAGACCCAGTACTTC. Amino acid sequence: CSARDQDTGETQYF.

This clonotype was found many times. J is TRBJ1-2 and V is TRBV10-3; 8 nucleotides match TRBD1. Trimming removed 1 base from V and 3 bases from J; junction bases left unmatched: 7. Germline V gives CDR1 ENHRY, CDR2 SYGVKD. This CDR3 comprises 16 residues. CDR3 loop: CAISELQDRVDYGYTF. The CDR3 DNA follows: TGTGCCATCAGTGAGTTACAGGACAGGGTTGACTATGGCTACACCTTC.

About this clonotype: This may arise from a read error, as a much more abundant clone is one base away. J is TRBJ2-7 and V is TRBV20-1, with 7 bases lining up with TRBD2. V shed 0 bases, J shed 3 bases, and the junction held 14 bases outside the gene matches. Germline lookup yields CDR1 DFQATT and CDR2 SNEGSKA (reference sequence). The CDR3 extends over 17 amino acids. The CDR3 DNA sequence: TGCAGTGCTAGAGATATTTATACTAGCGCGGGGAACTACGAGCAGTACTTC. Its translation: CSARDIYTSAGNYEQYF.

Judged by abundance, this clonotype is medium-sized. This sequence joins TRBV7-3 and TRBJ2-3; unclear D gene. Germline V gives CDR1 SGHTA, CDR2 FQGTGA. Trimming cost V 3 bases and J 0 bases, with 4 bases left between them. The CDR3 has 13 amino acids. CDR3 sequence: CASSFQSTDTQYF. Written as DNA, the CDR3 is TGTGCCAGCAGCTTCCAGAGCACAGATACGCAGTATTTT.

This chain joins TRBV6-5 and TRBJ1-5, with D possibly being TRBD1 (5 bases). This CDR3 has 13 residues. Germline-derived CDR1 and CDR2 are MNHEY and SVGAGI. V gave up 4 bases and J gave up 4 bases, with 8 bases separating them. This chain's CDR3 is CASSWDGNQPQHF. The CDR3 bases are TGTGCCAGCAGTTGGGACGGGAATCAGCCCCAGCATTTT.

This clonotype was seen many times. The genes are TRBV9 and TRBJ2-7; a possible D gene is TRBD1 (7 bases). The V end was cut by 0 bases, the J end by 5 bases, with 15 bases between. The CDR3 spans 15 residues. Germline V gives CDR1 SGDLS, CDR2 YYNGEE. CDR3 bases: TGTGCCAGCAGCGTAGTTCCCAGGGGGGCCCACGAGCAGTACTTC. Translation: CASSVVPRGAHEQYF.

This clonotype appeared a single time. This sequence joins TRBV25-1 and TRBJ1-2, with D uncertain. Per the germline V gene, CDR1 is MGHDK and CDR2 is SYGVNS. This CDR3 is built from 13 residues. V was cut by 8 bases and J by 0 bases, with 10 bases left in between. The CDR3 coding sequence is TGTGCCAGCTCGGGAGGATCTAACTATGGCTACACCTTC. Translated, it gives CASSGGSNYGYTF.

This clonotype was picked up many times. CDR3 region: CSANRDRLETQYF. CDR3 DNA: TGCAGTGCTAACCGGGACAGGTTGGAGACCCAGTACTTC. This chain connects TRBV20-1 to TRBJ2-5; 8 bases are a match to TRBD1. The CDR3 sequence is 13 residues long. Germline V gene data show CDR1 as DFQATT and CDR2 as SNEGSKA (reference sequence). Trimming took 4 bases from V and 5 from J; bases not matched to a gene: 6.

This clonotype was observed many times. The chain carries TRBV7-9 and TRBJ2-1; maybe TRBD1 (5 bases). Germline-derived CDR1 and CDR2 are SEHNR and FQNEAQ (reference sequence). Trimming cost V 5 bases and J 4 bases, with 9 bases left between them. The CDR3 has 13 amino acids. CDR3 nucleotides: TGTGCCAGCAGCCCAACAGGTTACAATGAGCAGTTCTTC. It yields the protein CASSPTGYNEQFF. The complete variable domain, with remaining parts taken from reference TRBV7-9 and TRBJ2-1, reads DTGVSQNPRHKITKRGQNVTFRCDPISEHNRLYWYRQTLGQGPEFLTYFQNEAQLEKSRLLSDRFSAERPKGSFSTLEIQRTEQGDSAMYLCASSPTGYNEQFFGPGTRLTVL.

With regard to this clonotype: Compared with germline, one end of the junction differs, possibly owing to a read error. The CDR3 is CANSVGDESEQFF. For the CDR3, the DNA is TGTGCCAACAGCGTAGGAGATGAATCTGAGCAGTTCTTC. This sequence joins TRBV9 and TRBJ2-1, with no clear D. CDR1 is SGDLS and CDR2 is YYNGEE in the germline V gene. This CDR3 is built from 13 residues.

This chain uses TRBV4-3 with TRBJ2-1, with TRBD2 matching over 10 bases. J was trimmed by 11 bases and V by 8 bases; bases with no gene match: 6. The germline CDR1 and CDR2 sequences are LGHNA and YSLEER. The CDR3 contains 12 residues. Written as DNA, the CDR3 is TGCGCCAGCCTAGCGGGAGCTAATAAGCAGTTCTTC. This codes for CASLAGANKQFF.

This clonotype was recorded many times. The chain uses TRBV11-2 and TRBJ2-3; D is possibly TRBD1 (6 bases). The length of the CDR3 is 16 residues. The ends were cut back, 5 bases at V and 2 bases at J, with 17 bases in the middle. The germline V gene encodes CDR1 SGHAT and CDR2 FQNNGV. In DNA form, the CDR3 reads TGTGCCAGCAGCGATACCCCCCGGACAGTCACAGATACGCAGTATTTT. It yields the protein CASSDTPRTVTDTQYF.

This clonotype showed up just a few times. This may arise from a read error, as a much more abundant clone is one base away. CDR3 DNA: TGTGCCAGCAGCGTAGACGGGGCCTCCTACAATGAGCCGTTCTTC. Protein product: CASSVDGASYNEPFF. The rearrangement joins TRBV9 to TRBJ2-1; either TRBD1 or TRBD2 may fit D (5 bases each). This CDR3 region has 15 residues. Germline V gives CDR1 SGDLS, CDR2 YYNGEE.

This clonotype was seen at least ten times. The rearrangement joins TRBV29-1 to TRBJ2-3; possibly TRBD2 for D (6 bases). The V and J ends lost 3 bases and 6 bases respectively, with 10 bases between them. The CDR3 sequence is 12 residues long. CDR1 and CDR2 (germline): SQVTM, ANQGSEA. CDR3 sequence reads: CSVERESDTQYF. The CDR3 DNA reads TGCAGCGTTGAGCGGGAAAGTGATACGCAGTATTTT.

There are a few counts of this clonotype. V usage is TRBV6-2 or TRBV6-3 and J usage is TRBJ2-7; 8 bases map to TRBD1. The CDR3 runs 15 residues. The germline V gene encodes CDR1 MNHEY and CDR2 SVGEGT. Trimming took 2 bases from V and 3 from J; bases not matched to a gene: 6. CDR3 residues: CASSYRAGGNYEQYF. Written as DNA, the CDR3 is TGTGCCAGCAGTTACAGGGCAGGGGGCAACTACGAGCAGTACTTC.

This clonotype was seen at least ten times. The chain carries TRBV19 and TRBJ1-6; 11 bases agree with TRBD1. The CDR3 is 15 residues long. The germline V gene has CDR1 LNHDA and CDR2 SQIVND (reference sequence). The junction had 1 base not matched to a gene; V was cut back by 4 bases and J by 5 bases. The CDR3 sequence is CASSRTGGDNSPLHF. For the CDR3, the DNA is TGTGCCAGTAGTAGGACAGGGGGCGATAATTCACCCCTCCACTTT. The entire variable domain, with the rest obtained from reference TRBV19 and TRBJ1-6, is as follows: DGGITQSPKYLFRKEGQNVTLSCEQNLNHDAMYWYRQDPGQGLRLIYYSQIVNDFQKGDIAEGYSVSREKKESFPLTVTSAQKNPTAFYLCASSRTGGDNSPLHFGNGTRLTVT.

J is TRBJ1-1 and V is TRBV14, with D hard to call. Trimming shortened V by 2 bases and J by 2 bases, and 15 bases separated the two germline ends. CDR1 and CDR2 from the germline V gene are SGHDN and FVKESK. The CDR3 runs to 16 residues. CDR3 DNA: TGTGCCAGCAGCCAACCATTAGACGGTAGCAACACTGAAGCTTTCTTT. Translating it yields CASSQPLDGSNTEAFF.

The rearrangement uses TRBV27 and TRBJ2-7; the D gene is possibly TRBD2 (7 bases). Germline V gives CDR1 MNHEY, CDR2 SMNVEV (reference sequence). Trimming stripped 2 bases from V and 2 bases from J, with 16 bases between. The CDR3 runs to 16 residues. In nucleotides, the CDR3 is TGTGCCAGCAGTTTACGAGGGGGGGGCGAGACCTACGAGCAGTACTTC. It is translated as CASSLRGGGETYEQYF.

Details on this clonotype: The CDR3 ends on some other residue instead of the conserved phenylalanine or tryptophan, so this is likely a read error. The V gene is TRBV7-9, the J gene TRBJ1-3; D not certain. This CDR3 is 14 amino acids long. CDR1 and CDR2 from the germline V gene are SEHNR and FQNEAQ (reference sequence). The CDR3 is CASSLDLSGITIYL. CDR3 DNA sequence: TGTGCCAGCAGCTTAGACCTATCCGGAATCACCATATATCTT.

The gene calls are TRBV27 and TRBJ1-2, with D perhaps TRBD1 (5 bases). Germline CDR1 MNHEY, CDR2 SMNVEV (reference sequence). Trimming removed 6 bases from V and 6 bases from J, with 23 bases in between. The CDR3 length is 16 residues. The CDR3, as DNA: TGTGCCAGCAGCCAAGGGGTCGGGACGACATACAATGGCTACACCTTC. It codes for CASSQGVGTTYNGYTF.

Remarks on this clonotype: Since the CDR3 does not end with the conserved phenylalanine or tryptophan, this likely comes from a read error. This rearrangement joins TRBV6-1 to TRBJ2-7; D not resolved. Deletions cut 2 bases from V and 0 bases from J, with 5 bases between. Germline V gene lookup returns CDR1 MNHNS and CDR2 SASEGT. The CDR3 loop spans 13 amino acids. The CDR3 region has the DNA TGTGCCAGCAGTGAATACAGCTCCTACGAGCAGTACTCC. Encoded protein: CASSEYSSYEQYS.

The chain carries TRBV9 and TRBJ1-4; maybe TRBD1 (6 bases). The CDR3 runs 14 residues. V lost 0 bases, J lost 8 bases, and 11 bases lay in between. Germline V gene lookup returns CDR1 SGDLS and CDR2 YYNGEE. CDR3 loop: CASSVAGANEKLFF. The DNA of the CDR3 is TGTGCCAGCAGCGTAGCAGGGGCCAACGAAAAACTGTTTTTT.

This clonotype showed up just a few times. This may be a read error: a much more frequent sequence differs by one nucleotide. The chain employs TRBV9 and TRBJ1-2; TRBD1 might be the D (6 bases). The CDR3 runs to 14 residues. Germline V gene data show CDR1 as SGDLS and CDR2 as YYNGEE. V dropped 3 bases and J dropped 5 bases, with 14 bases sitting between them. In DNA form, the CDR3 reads TGTGCCAGCAGCGGGGCAGGGGAGGATTATGGCTACACCTTC. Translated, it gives CASSGAGEDYGYTF.

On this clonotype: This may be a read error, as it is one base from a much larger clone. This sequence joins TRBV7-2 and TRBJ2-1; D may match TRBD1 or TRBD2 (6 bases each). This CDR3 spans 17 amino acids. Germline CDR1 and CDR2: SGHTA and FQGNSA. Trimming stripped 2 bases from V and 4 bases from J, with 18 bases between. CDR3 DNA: TGTGCCAGCAGCTTATGGGGTACTAGCAGGGGTTACAATGAGCAGTTCTTC. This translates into CASSLWGTSRGYNEQFF.